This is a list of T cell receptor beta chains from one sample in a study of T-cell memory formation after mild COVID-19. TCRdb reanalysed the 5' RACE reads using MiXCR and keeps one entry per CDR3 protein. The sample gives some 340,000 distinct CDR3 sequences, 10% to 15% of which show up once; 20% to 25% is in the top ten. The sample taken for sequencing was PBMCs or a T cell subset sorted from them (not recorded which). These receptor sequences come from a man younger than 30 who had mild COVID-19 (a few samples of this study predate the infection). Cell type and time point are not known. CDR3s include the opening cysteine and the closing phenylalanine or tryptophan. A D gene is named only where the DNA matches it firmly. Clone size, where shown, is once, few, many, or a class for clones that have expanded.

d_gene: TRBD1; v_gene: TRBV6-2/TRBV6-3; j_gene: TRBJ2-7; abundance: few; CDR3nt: TGTGCCAGCAGTTACTCGACAGGGCTCGAGCAGTACTTC; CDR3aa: CASSYSTGLEQYF
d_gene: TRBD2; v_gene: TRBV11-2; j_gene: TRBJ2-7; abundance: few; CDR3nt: TGTGCCAGCAGCACCGGGACTAGCGGCTACGAGCAGTACTTC; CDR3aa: CASSTGTSGYEQYF
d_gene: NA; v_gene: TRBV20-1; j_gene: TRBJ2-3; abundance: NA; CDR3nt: TGCAGCGGGGAGGAGCGGGCCACAGATACGCAGTATTTT; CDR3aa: CSGEERATDTQYF
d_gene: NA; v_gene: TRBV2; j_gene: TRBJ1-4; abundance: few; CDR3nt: TGTGCCAGCAGGCGGGGGGAAAAACTGTTTTTT; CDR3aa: CASRRGEKLFF
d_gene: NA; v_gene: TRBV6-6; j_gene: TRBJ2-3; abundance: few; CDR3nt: TGTGCCAGCACCCTGAGGCCGAGAGGGGCAGATACGCAGTATTTT; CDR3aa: CASTLRPRGADTQYF
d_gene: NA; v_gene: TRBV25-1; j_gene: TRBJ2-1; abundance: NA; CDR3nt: TGTGCCAGCAGTGAAGGACAGCCTTACAATGAGCAGTTCTTC; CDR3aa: CASSEGQPYNEQFF
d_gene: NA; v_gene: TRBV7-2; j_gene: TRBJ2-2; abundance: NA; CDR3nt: TGTGCCAGCAGCTCACCGGGGGGCGTAAACACCGGGGAGCTGTTTTTT; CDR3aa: CASSSPGGVNTGELFF
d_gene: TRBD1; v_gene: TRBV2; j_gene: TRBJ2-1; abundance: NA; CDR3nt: TGTGCCAGCAGTGAAGACAGGGGGCGCATTCATGAGCAGTTCTTC; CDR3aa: CASSEDRGRIHEQFF
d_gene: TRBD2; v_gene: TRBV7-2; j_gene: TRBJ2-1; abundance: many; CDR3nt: TGTGCCAGCAGCCTTAGGTTAGCGGGGAGTAATGAGCAGTTCTTC; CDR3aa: CASSLRLAGSNEQFF
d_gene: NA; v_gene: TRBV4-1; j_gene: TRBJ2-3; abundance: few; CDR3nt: TGCGCCAGCAGCCTTGTAGCCTCTACGCAGTATTTT; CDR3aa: CASSLVASTQYF
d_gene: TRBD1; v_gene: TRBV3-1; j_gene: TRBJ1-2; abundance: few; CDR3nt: TGTGCCAGCAGCCAAAACCGGGACAGGGTCTACACCTTC; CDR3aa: CASSQNRDRVYTF
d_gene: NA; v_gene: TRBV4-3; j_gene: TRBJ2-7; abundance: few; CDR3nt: TGCGCCAGCAGCCAAGACCTCGTACCTGGGGGATACTACGAGCAGTACTTC; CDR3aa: CASSQDLVPGGYYEQYF
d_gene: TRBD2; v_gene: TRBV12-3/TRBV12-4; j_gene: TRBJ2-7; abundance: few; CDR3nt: TGTGCCAGCAGTTTCGGGGGGTTCTCCTACGAGCAGTACTTC; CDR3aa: CASSFGGFSYEQYF
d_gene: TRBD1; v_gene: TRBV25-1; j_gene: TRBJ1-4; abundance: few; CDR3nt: TGTGCCAGCAGTGAAGGGACAGCTAATGAAAAACTGTTTTTT; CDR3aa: CASSEGTANEKLFF
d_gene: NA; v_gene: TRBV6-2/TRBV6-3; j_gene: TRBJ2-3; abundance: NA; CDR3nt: TGTGCCAGCAGCCATGGACAGTATGCCACAGATACGCAGTATTTT; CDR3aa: CASSHGQYATDTQYF
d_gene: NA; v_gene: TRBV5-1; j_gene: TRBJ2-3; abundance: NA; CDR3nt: TGCGCCAGCAGCAAAGACAACTCCCTGGGTCCTGGCACAGATACGCAGTATTTT; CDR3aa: CASSKDNSLGPGTDTQYF
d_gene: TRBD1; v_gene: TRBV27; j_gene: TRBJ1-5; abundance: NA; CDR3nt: TGTGCCAGCAGTCCCGGGACAGGGACTCAGCCCCAGCATTTT; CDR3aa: CASSPGTGTQPQHF
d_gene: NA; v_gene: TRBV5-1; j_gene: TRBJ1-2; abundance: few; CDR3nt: TGCGCCAGCAGCCCCTTGTGGGACGAACAAGGGGGCTACACCTTC; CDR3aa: CASSPLWDEQGGYTF
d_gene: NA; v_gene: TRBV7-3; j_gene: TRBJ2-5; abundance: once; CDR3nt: TGTGCCAGCAGCCCCCACAGCCGTGGGACCCAGTACTTC; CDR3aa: CASSPHSRGTQYF
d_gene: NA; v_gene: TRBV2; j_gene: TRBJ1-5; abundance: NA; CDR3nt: TGTGCCAGCAGCGTAAACAGGGTCAATCAGCCCCAGCATTTT; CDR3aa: CASSVNRVNQPQHF
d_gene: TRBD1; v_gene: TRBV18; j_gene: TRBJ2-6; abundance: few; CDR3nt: TGTGCCAGCTCACTGATGGACAGGGCCGGGGCCAACGTCCTGACTTTC; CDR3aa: CASSLMDRAGANVLTF
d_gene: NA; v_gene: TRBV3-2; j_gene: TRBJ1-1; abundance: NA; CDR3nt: TGTGCCAGCAGCCAAGACGTGGCAACTGAAGCTTTCTTT; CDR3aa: CASSQDVATEAFF
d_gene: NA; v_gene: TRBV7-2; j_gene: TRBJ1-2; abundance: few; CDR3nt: TGTGCCAGCAGCTTATCGTTGGGGTACGATGGCTACACCTTC; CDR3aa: CASSLSLGYDGYTF
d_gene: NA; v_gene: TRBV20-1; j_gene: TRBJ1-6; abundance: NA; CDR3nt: TGCAGTGCTAGAGATGAAGGGCTCGATTATTCACCCCTCCACTTT; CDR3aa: CSARDEGLDYSPLHF
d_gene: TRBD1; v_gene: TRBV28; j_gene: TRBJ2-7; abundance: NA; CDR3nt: TGTGCCAGCAGTCTCCCGGGGACAGTCTCCTACGAGCAGTACTTC; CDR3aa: CASSLPGTVSYEQYF
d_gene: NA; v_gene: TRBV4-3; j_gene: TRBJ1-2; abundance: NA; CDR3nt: TGCGCCAGCAGCCAAGATCACAGGGAGAGTGGCTACACCTTC; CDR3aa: CASSQDHRESGYTF
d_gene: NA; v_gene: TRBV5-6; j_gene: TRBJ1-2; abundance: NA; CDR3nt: TGTGCCAGCAGCCGAGACCGCTATGGCTACACCTTC; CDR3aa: CASSRDRYGYTF
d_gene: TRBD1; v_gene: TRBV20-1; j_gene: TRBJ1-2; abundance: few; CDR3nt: TGCAGTGCTAGAGCTGAGGGGGCGAGGGATGGCTACACCTTC; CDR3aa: CSARAEGARDGYTF
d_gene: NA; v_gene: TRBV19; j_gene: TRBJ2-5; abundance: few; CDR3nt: TGTGCCACCGATGGGGCCGGGGGTCAAGGGACCCAGTACTTC; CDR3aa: CATDGAGGQGTQYF
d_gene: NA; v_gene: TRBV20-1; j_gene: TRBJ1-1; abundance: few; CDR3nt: TGCAGTGCTAGTGCCGCGGGGGGCACTGAAGCTTTCTTT; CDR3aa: CSASAAGGTEAFF
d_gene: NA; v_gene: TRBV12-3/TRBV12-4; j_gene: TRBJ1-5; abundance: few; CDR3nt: TGTGCCACAGGGGTTAGCAATCAGCCCCAGCATTTT; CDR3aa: CATGVSNQPQHF
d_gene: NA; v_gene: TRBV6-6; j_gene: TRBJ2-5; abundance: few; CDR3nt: TGTGCCAGCAGTTGGGGGACCAAAGAGACCCAGTACTTC; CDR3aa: CASSWGTKETQYF
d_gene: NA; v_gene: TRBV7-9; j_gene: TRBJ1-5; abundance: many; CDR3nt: TGTGCCAGCAGCTTAGGGGACAATCAGCCCCAGCATTTT; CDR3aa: CASSLGDNQPQHF
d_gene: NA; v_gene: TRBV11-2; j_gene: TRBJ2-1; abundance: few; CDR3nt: TGTGCCAGCAGCTTAGAGGGGTGGGATGGGTACAGTGAGCAGTTCTTC; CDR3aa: CASSLEGWDGYSEQFF
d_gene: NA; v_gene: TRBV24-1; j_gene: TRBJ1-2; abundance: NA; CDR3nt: TGTGCCACCAGTGGTTCGGGGCCCAATGGCTACACCTTC; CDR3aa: CATSGSGPNGYTF
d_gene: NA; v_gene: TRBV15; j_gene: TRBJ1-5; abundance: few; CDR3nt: TGTGCCACCAGCAGAGATGCCAGGGGTGGCAATCAGCCCCAGCATTTT; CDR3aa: CATSRDARGGNQPQHF
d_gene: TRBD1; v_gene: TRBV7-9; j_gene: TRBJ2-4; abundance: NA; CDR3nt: TGTGCCAGCAGCTTCGGTGACAGGGCTGACATTCAGTACTTC; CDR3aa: CASSFGDRADIQYF
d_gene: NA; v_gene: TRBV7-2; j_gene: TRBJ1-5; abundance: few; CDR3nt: TGTGCCAGCAGCTTAGGTGTCAGGGGTCGTCAGCCCCAGCATTTT; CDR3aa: CASSLGVRGRQPQHF
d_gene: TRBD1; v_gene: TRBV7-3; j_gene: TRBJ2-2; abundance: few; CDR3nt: TGTGCCAGCAGCCTTACGGGACAGGGGGCACGGACCGGGGAGCTGTTTTTT; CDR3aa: CASSLTGQGARTGELFF
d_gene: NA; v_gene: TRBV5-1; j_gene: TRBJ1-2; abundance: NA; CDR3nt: TGCGCCAGCAGGGGGGAGACTAACTATGGCTACACCTTC; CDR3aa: CASRGETNYGYTF
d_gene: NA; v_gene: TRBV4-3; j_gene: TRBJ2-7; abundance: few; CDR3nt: TGCGCCAGCAGCCCTGAGGGCGGGGGCGCCTACGAGCAGTACTTC; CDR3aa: CASSPEGGGAYEQYF
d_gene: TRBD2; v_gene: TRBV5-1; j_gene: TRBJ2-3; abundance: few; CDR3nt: TGCGCCAGCAGCTTGCGGACTAGCGGCACAATCACAGATACGCAGTATTTT; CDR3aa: CASSLRTSGTITDTQYF
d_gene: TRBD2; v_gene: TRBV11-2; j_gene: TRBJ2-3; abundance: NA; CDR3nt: TGTGCCAGCAGCGTAATGTGGTTAGCGGGGCGTACAGATACGCAGTATTTT; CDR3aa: CASSVMWLAGRTDTQYF
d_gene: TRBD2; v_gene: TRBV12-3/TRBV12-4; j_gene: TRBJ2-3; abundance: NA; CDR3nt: TGTGCCAGCAGTTGGGCCGCCGGGACTAGCGGGGGGCTCACAGATACGCAGTATTTT; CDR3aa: CASSWAAGTSGGLTDTQYF
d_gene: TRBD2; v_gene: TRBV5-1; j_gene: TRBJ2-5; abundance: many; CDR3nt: TGCGCCAGCAGCTGGACTAGCGGGGGGTCAGGAGGGGAGACCCAGTACTTC; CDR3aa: CASSWTSGGSGGETQYF
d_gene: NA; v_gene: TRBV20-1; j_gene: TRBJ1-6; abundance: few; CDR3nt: TGCAGTGCTAGGGACGGGTATAATTCACCCCTCCACTTT; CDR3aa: CSARDGYNSPLHF
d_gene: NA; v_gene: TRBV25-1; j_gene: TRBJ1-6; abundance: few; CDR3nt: TGTGCCAGCAGTGAACAGGGGTCCTATAATTCACCCCTCCACTTT; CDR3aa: CASSEQGSYNSPLHF
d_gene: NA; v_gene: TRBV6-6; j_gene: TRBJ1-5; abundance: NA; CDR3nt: TGTGCCAGCAGTTTGGGCGATACGGGTCAGCCCCAGCATTTT; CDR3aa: CASSLGDTGQPQHF
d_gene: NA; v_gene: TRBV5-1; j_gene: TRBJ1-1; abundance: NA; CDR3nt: TGCGCCAGCAGCTCGCGGGGGTTGGTGAACACTGAAGCTTTCTTT; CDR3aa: CASSSRGLVNTEAFF
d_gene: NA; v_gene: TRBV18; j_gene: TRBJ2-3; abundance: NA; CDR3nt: TGTGCCAGCTCAGGGCGTGTGGCAGATACGCAGTATTTT; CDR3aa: CASSGRVADTQYF
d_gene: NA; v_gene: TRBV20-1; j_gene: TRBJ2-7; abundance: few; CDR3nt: TGCAGTGGTTTTCCAGGGGAGGCCGAGCAGTACTTC; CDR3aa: CSGFPGEAEQYF